What follows is one T cell receptor (beta chain) and its context. The target antigen is unknown. In germline, CDR1 is MNHNS, CDR2 SASEGT. CDR3 length: 12 residues. The V and J ends lost 2 bases and 9 bases respectively, with 9 bases between them. The data originate from a study of T cells in Graves' hyperthyroidism and ophthalmopathy. The study's findings and limits: The model made its ophthalmopathy prediction, and onset followed a median 6.5 months later. Separation of ophthalmopathy from stable hyperthyroidism was achieved by a 13 V-J model. Peripheral blood also featured most of the thyroid clonotypes expanded above 0.001.

There were TCR beta CDR3 regions amplified from RNA transcripts. An initial round of RT-PCR targeting the TCR CDR3 relied on the HTBI primer set. TCRdb re-analysed the multiplex PCR reads in MiXCR, keeping a single row per CDR3 protein. The sample yields roughly 500,000 distinct CDR3 sequences, just over 45% seen once. Used for diagnoses were clinical symptoms, serum thyroxine and TRAb, thyroid ultrasound and orbital computed tomography. The chain combines TRBV6-1 with TRBJ2-3; D possibly uses TRBD1 or TRBD2 (5 bases each). Sequencing input: peripheral blood or thyroid tissue (not recorded which). The clonotype comes from an adult woman with Graves' disease, either hyperthyroidism or ophthalmopathy (not recorded which). CDR3 amino acids: CASSELGVTQYF. The CDR3 nucleotides read TGTGCCAGCAGTGAACTGGGGGTAACGCAGTATTTT.